This passage covers 23 T cell receptor beta chains from one sample sequenced in a study of low-dose radiotherapy and immunotherapy resistance in tumors. Primers used for first-strand cDNA, a TRAV- and TRBV-specific set, covered both alpha and beta chains. TCRs were amplified for 15 to 25 PCR cycles with a constant-region primer and V-primer adapter. MiXCR, applied by TCRdb to the reads, yields one record per CDR3 protein. The sample includes more than 50,000 distinct CDR3 sequences, 20% to 25% of them seen just once. The sample's time point: after trial treatment. As for treatment: LDRT plus nivolumab, ipilimumab, low-dose cyclophosphamide and aspirin (RACIN trial). This material consisted of PBMCs, taken after low-dose radiotherapy plus immunotherapy. Receptor source: a male donor with prostate cancer.

This clonotype showed up many times. CDR3 amino acids: CASSPLQGAAEAFF. The CDR3 bases are TGTGCCAGCTCACCACTTCAGGGGGCGGCTGAAGCTTTCTTT. The chain joins TRBV18 to TRBJ1-1; TRBD1 agrees at 8 bases. Germline values: CDR1 KGHSH, CDR2 LQKENI. With V trimmed by 1 base and J by 6 bases, 4 bases remained unmatched. CDR3 length: 14 residues.

In its sample, this clonotype was seen many times. The genes are TRBV20-1 and TRBJ2-7, with 7 bases that match TRBD2. The germline gives CDR1 DFQATT, CDR2 SNEGSKA (reference sequence). After removal of 5 bases from V and 5 bases from J, the junction contained 21 bases not matched to a gene. The CDR3 consists of 17 residues. The CDR3 protein is CSASLGGGWSLPNEQYF. The CDR3, as DNA: TGCAGTGCTTCCCTTGGCGGGGGATGGTCCCTCCCGAACGAGCAGTACTTC.

The table lists this clonotype with many counts. The V and J genes are TRBV5-1 and TRBJ2-2, with D tentatively TRBD2 (5 bases). The length of the CDR3 is 15 residues. The V end was cut by 3 bases, the J end by 1 base, with 10 bases between. The germline V gene has CDR1 SGHRS and CDR2 YFSETQ. The CDR3 bases are TGCGCCAGCAGCTACGCGGGCCAGAACACCGGGGAGCTGTTTTTT. This codes for CASSYAGQNTGELFF.

The table lists this clonotype with many counts. The V gene is TRBV6-2 or TRBV6-3, the J gene TRBJ1-1, with 7 bases that match TRBD1. This CDR3 region has 14 residues. V lost 5 bases and J lost 2; bases outside the gene matches: 5. From germline, CDR1 is MNHEY and CDR2 SVGEGT. The CDR3 bases are TGTGCCAGCAGTGAGGGACAGCTAAACACTGAAGCTTTCTTT. Translated: CASSEGQLNTEAFF.

This clonotype was counted only a few times. V and J are TRBV4-2 and TRBJ2-7, with TRBD2 identical over 11 bases. The V and J ends lost 5 bases and 2 bases, in that order; junction bases with no gene match: 11. The CDR3 length is 17 residues. Germline values: CDR1 LGHNA, CDR2 YNFKEQ. CDR3 amino acids: CASSASVAGGTTYEQYF. The CDR3 bases are TGTGCCAGCAGCGCGTCGGTAGCGGGGGGGACTACCTACGAGCAGTACTTC.

The chain employs TRBV6-2 or TRBV6-3 and TRBJ2-1; D may be TRBD1 (6 bases). The CDR3 is made up of 13 amino acids. Germline V gives CDR1 MNHEY, CDR2 SVGEGT. With 5 bases removed from V and 8 bases from J, the gap between germline ends came to 13 bases. In DNA form, the CDR3 reads TGTGCCAGCAGTGACTACAGGGTTGATGAGCAGTTCTTC. Encoded protein: CASSDYRVDEQFF.

Details on this clonotype: A far larger clone is only one base removed, so a read error is likely. This sequence joins TRBV6-1 and TRBJ2-1, with D possibly TRBD2 on 5 matching bases. The germline V gene has CDR1 MNHNS and CDR2 SASEGT. Deletions cut 3 bases from V and 10 bases from J, with 16 bases between. This CDR3 region has 14 residues. The CDR3 loop is CASSEKWEHYEQFF. The CDR3, as DNA: TGTGCCAGCAGTGAGAAGTGGGAGCACTACGAGCAGTTCTTC.

This chain joins TRBV9 and TRBJ1-6, with 12 bases matching TRBD1. CDR3 length: 17 amino acids. The V gene end was trimmed by 4 bases and the J gene end by 7 bases; junction bases not matched to a gene: 9. Germline V gene lookup returns CDR1 SGDLS and CDR2 YYNGEE. The CDR3 DNA follows: TGTGCCAGCAGCTCCGGGACAGGGGGCCCTGCCAATTCACCCCTCCACTTT. Translating gives CASSSGTGGPANSPLHF.

This clonotype has a count of ten or more. This chain connects TRBV7-2 to TRBJ1-3; D might be TRBD1 (5 bases). With 1 base removed from V and 3 bases from J, the gap between germline ends came to 10 bases. Germline assignment: CDR1 SGHTA and CDR2 FQGNSA. The CDR3 sequence is 15 residues long. CDR3 sequence reads: CASSLDQGNGNTIYF. The CDR3 coding sequence is TGTGCCAGCAGCTTAGATCAGGGTAATGGAAACACCATATATTTT. Drawing the rest from reference TRBV7-2 and TRBJ1-3, the complete variable domain is GAGVSQSPSNKVTEKGKDVELRCDPISGHTALYWYRQSLGQGLEFLIYFQGNSAPDKSGLPSDRFSAERTGGSVSTLTIQRTQQEDSAVYLCASSLDQGNGNTIYFGEGSWLTVV.

A remark on this clonotype: A read error is likely here: a far larger clone is one base away. The rearrangement uses TRBV7-8 and TRBJ2-6; D ambiguous. This CDR3 contains 17 residues. The germline V gene encodes CDR1 SGHVS and CDR2 FQNEAQ. CDR3 coding DNA: TGTTCCAGCAGCTTACTCGCCATAGGCTCTGGGGCCAACGTCCTGACTTTC. Its translation: CSSSLLAIGSGANVLTF.

At least ten counts were recorded for this clonotype. The chain is built from TRBV12-3 or TRBV12-4 and TRBJ1-3; weak D call: TRBD1 (6 bases). V lost 5 bases and J lost 2, with 10 bases in between. There are 14 residues in the CDR3. CDR3 bases: TGTGCCAGCAGTGAACAGGGTACTGGAAACACCATATATTTT. It is translated as CASSEQGTGNTIYF.

J is TRBJ1-2 and V is TRBV4-2, with D hard to call. The CDR3 spans 15 residues. V was trimmed by 0 bases and J by 4 bases, leaving 12 bases between them. The germline V gene encodes CDR1 LGHNA and CDR2 YNFKEQ. In DNA form, the CDR3 reads TGTGCCAGCAGCCAAGATAGGCAGGATAGCTATGGCTACACCTTC. Its translation: CASSQDRQDSYGYTF.

This clonotype occurred many times. The chain recombines TRBV6-2 or TRBV6-3 with TRBJ1-4; D remains unclear. The V gene lost 2 bases and the J gene lost 8 bases, with 15 bases spanning the gap. The CDR3 contains 15 residues. Germline V gene lookup returns CDR1 MNHEY and CDR2 SVGEGT. This chain's CDR3 is CASSYAGQPREKLFF. The CDR3 nucleotides read TGTGCCAGCAGTTACGCGGGCCAGCCGAGGGAAAAACTGTTTTTT.

Comment on this clonotype: This likely stems from a read error, as it lies one base from a far larger clone. V and J are TRBV7-6 and TRBJ2-1; no reliable D call. This CDR3 region has 15 residues. The V end was cut by 7 bases, the J end by 0 bases, with 13 bases between. Germline V gene sequence: CDR1 SGHVS, CDR2 FNYEAQ. The CDR3 sequence: CASTPGRDSYNEQFF. The CDR3 DNA follows: TGTGCCAGCACCCCGGGTAGGGACTCCTACAATGAGCAGTTCTTC.

The V and J genes are TRBV29-1 and TRBJ1-3, with D unresolved. The CDR3 loop spans 13 amino acids. Germline assignment: CDR1 SQVTM and CDR2 ANQGSEA. Trimming stripped 5 bases from V and 2 bases from J, with 10 bases between. The CDR3 protein is CSVKFPAGNTIYF. In DNA, the CDR3 is TGCAGCGTTAAGTTCCCAGCTGGAAACACCATATATTTT.

This clonotype was detected many times. The V gene is TRBV29-1, the J gene TRBJ1-2, with D possibly being TRBD1 (6 bases). There are 12 residues in the CDR3. The germline V gene encodes CDR1 SQVTM and CDR2 ANQGSEA. Trimming took off 3 bases at V and 8 bases at J, with 13 bases between the two ends. CDR3 sequence reads: CSVEARGSGYTF. The CDR3 DNA is TGCAGCGTTGAGGCGAGGGGGAGCGGCTACACCTTC.

Concerning this clonotype itself: This likely traces to a read error, being one base from a far larger clone. The J gene is TRBJ2-1, the V gene TRBV18, with D perhaps TRBD1 (6 bases). Per the germline V gene, CDR1 is KGHSH and CDR2 is LQKENI. The V gene lost 3 bases and the J gene lost 10 bases, with 16 bases spanning the gap. The CDR3 runs 14 residues. The CDR3 reads CASSPTGQAYEQFF. The DNA of the CDR3 is TGTGCCAGCTCACCGACGGGACAAGCCTACGAGCAGTTCTTC.

This clonotype appeared a few times. The chain has TRBV6-2 or TRBV6-3 and TRBJ1-2; unclear D gene. Trimming took 0 bases from V and 4 from J, leaving 9 bases between them. The CDR3 runs to 14 residues. The germline gives CDR1 MNHEY, CDR2 SVGEGT. DNA of the CDR3: TGTGCCAGCAGTTACTCCAACAGTTTCTATGGCTACACCTTC. It codes for CASSYSNSFYGYTF.

This clonotype was seen at least ten times. The V call is TRBV10-2, the J call TRBJ2-3; 8 positions agree with TRBD2. V shed 4 bases and J 6 bases; nucleotides not matched to a gene: 9. This CDR3 has 15 amino acids. Germline V gene sequence: CDR1 WSHSY, CDR2 SAAADI. CDR3 residues: CASSVASGGLDTQYF. CDR3 coding DNA: TGCGCCAGCAGTGTGGCTTCGGGAGGGCTCGATACGCAGTATTTT.

Worth noting for this clonotype: This likely reflects a read error, since a far larger clone is one base away. The chain joins TRBV6-5 to TRBJ2-7; D is undetermined. The germline V and J ends were trimmed by 5 bases and 3 bases, with 17 bases remaining between them. The germline CDR1 and CDR2 sequences are MNHEY and SVGAGI. The CDR3 contains 15 residues. The CDR3 is CASSEALQWVYEQYF. In DNA, the CDR3 is TGTGCCAGCAGTGAAGCGCTACAGTGGGTCTACGAGCAGTACTTC.

There are many counts of this clonotype. This sequence joins TRBV19 and TRBJ2-1, with D tentatively TRBD2 (6 bases). The ends were cut back, 4 bases at V and 4 bases at J, with 14 bases in the middle. The CDR3 spans 15 residues. Germline lookup yields CDR1 LNHDA and CDR2 SQIVND (reference sequence). The CDR3 bases are TGTGCCAGTAGTAGGTTGTTAGCGGAGTACAATGAGCAGTTCTTC. Protein product: CASSRLLAEYNEQFF.

The chain couples TRBV7-9 to TRBJ2-3; D is possibly TRBD1 (5 bases). The V gene's germline CDR1 is SEHNR and CDR2 FQNEAQ (reference sequence). The CDR3 is 15 amino acids. Trimming took off 5 bases at V and 5 bases at J, with 17 bases between the two ends. The CDR3 reads CASSQQGAAVDTQYF. The CDR3 bases are TGTGCCAGCAGCCAGCAAGGGGCCGCCGTAGATACGCAGTATTTT.

This clonotype was found many times. V is TRBV19 and J is TRBJ2-5; TRBD1 agrees at 7 bases. V lost 3 bases and J lost 4; bases outside the gene matches: 8. The CDR3 covers 15 residues. Germline V gene lookup returns CDR1 LNHDA and CDR2 SQIVND (reference sequence). The CDR3 sequence: CASSIARDSGETQYF. The CDR3, as DNA: TGTGCCAGTAGTATTGCCCGGGACAGTGGAGAGACCCAGTACTTC.